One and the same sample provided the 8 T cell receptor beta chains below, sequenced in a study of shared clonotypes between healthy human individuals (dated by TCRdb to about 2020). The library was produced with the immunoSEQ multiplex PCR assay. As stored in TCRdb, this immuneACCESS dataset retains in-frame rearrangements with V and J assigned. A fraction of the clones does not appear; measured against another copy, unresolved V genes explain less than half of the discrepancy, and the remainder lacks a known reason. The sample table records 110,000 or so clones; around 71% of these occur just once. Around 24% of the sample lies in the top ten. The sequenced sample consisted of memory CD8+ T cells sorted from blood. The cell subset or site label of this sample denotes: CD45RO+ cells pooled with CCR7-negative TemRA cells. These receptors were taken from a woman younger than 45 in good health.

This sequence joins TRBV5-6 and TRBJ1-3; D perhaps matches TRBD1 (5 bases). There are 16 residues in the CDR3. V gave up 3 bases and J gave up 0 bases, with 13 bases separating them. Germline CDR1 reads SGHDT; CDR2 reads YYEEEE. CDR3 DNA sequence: TGTGCCAGCAGCTCTGTGACAGCTTTCTCTGGAAACACCATATATTTT. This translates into CASSSVTAFSGNTIYF.

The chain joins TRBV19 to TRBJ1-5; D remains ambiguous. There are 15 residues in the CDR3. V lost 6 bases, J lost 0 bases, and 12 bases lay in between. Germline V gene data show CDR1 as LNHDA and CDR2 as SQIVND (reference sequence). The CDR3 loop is CASSTMEYSNQPQHF. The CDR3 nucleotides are TGTGCCAGTAGCACAATGGAGTATAGCAATCAGCCCCAGCATTTT.

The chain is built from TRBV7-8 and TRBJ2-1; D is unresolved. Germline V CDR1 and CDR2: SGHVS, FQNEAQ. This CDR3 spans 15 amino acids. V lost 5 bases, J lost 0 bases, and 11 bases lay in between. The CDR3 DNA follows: TGTGCCAGCAGCCCCACTTCTCTCTCCTACAATGAGCAGTTCTTC. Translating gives CASSPTSLSYNEQFF.

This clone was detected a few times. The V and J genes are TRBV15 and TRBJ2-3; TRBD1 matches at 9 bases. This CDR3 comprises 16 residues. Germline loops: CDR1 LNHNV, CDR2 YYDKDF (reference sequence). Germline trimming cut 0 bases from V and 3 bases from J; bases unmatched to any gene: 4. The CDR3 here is CATSRETGTGTDTQYF. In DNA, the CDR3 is TGTGCCACCAGCAGAGAAACCGGGACAGGGACAGATACGCAGTATTTT. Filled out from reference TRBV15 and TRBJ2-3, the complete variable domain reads DAMVIQNPRYQVTQFGKPVTLSCSQTLNHNVMYWYQQKSSQAPKLLFHYYDKDFNNEADTPDNFQSRRPNTSFCFLDIRSPGLGDTAMYLCATSRETGTGTDTQYFGPGTRLTVL.

The CDR3 loop reads CASSLEQGARAFF. The CDR3 DNA reads as TGTGCCAGCAGCTTGGAACAGGGGGCGAGAGCTTTCTTT. V usage is TRBV5-8 and J usage is TRBJ1-1; 9 bases line up with TRBD1. The CDR3 totals 13 residues. CDR1 and CDR2 from the germline V gene are SGHTS and YDEGEE. V lost 0 bases to trimming and J lost 10 bases; unmatched junction nucleotides: 4.

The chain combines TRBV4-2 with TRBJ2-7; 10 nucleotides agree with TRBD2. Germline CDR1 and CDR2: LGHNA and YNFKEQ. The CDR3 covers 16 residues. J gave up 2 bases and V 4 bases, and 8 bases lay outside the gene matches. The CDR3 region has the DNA TGTGCCAGCAGCCGATCTTTAGGACTAGCGGCCTACGAGCAGTACTTC. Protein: CASSRSLGLAAYEQYF.

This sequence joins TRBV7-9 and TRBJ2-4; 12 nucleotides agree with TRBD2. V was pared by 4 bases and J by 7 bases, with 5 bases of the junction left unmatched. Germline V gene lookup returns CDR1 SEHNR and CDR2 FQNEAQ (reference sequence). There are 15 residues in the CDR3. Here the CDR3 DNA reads TGTGCCAGCAGCTCGCGGACTAGCGGGAATAACATTCAGTACTTC. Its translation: CASSSRTSGNNIQYF. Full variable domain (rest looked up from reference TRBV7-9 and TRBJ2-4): DTGVSQNPRHKITKRGQNVTFRCDPISEHNRLYWYRQTLGQGPEFLTYFQNEAQLEKSRLLSDRFSAERPKGSFSTLEIQRTEQGDSAMYLCASSSRTSGNNIQYFGAGTRLSVL.

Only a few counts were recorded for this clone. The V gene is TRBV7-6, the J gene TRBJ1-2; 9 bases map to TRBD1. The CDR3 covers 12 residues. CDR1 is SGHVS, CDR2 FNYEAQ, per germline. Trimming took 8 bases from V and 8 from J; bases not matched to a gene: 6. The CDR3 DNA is TGTGCCAGCGGGACAGGGAGTGGCGGCTACACCTTC. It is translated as CASGTGSGGYTF.